These 29 T cell receptor beta chains share one sample of origin, sequenced in a study of T cell responses to AZD1222 COVID-19 vaccine. Assay: immunoSEQ multiplex PCR; the TCRdb copy retains only in-frame clones and omits some. This table has about 130,000 clones, about 90% appearing once. This material consisted of peripheral blood, taken on day 0 of AZD1222 vaccination. The source is an adult in good health.

The chain has TRBV5-1 and TRBJ1-1; D is perhaps TRBD1 (5 bases). Trimming took 4 bases from V and 7 from J, leaving 17 bases between them. Germline V gene sequence: CDR1 SGHRS, CDR2 YFSETQ. The CDR3 consists of 14 residues. CDR3 sequence: CASSPETAQSEAFF. CDR3 nucleotides: TGCGCCAGCAGCCCAGAGACAGCCCAAAGTGAAGCTTTCTTT. The full variable domain, with the rest looked up from reference TRBV5-1 and TRBJ1-1, is KAGVTQTPRYLIKTRGQQVTLSCSPISGHRSVSWYQQTPGQGLQFLFEYFSETQRNKGNFPGRFSGRQFSNSRSEMNVSTLELGDSALYLCASSPETAQSEAFFGQGTRLTVV.

The chain employs TRBV19 and TRBJ1-5, with 8 bases aligning to TRBD1. V dropped 6 bases and J dropped 6; count of bases not matched to a gene: 13. The CDR3 loop spans 16 amino acids. Germline loops: CDR1 LNHDA, CDR2 SQIVND (reference sequence). Here the CDR3 DNA reads TGTGCCAGTAGACCGACAGGGGTATCATCCTTTCAGCCCCAGCATTTT. As protein: CASRPTGVSSFQPQHF.

In nucleotides, the CDR3 is TGCGCCAGCAGCCCCCAAAGATTCGAGAACTCACCCCTCCACTTT. This translates into CASSPQRFENSPLHF. V and J are TRBV4-1 and TRBJ1-6, with D unresolved. V dropped 4 bases and J dropped 10 bases, with 17 bases sitting between them. Germline V gene sequence: CDR1 MGHRA, CDR2 YSYEKL. The CDR3 spans 15 residues.

This rearrangement joins TRBV5-8 to TRBJ2-1; no reliable D call. The CDR3 spans 13 residues. Germline V gene data show CDR1 as SGHTS and CDR2 as YDEGEE. Trimming stripped 6 bases from V and 8 bases from J, with 15 bases between. The CDR3 sequence: CASTRTGPHEQFF. The CDR3 DNA is TGTGCCAGCACCCGGACGGGCCCCCATGAGCAGTTCTTC. Drawing the rest from reference TRBV5-8 and TRBJ2-1, the complete variable domain is EAGVTQSPTHLIKTRGQQATLRCSPISGHTSVYWYQQALGLGLQFLLWYDEGEERNRGNFPPRFSGRQFPNYSSELNVNALELEDSALYLCASTRTGPHEQFFGPGTRLTVL.

J is TRBJ2-5 and V is TRBV7-9; D may be TRBD2 (6 bases). Germline-derived CDR1 and CDR2 are SEHNR and FQNEAQ (reference sequence). The CDR3 is 17 residues long. Trimming shortened V by 4 bases and J by 1 base, and 19 bases separated the two germline ends. The CDR3 region is CASSYGLFGATQETQYF. In DNA, the CDR3 is TGTGCCAGCAGCTATGGACTATTTGGTGCCACCCAAGAGACCCAGTACTTC.

The chain carries TRBV29-1 and TRBJ1-2; 7 nucleotides agree with TRBD1. The V gene's germline CDR1 is SQVTM and CDR2 ANQGSEA. V shed 0 bases, J shed 7 bases, and the junction held 8 bases outside the gene matches. The length of the CDR3 is 14 residues. The DNA for the CDR3 is TGCAGCGTTGAAGAAAGGGGGCAGGGCTCTGGCTACACCTTC. Protein: CSVEERGQGSGYTF. The full variable domain, completed using reference TRBV29-1 and TRBJ1-2, is SAVISQKPSRDICQRGTSLTIQCQVDSQVTMMFWYRQQPGQSLTLIATANQGSEATYESGFVIDKFPISRPNLTFSTLTVSNMSPEDSSIYLCSVEERGQGSGYTFGSGTRLTVV.

The chain recombines TRBV5-6 with TRBJ1-6; 8 positions agree with TRBD1. V shed 3 bases and J 9 bases; nucleotides not matched to a gene: 11. This CDR3 is built from 16 residues. Germline CDR1 SGHDT, CDR2 YYEEEE. CDR3 coding DNA: TGTGCCAGCAGCTACAGGACAGGGTATTTTCCTTCACCCCTCCACTTT. Protein: CASSYRTGYFPSPLHF.

CDR3 DNA sequence: TGCAGTGCTAGTTTCGAGGGGAATCAGCCCCAGCATTTT. Translating it yields CSASFEGNQPQHF. The chain couples TRBV20-1 to TRBJ1-5, with D possibly matching TRBD1 (5 bases). There are 13 residues in the CDR3. From germline, CDR1 is DFQATT and CDR2 SNEGSKA (reference sequence). The V end was cut by 3 bases, the J end by 4 bases, with 10 bases between.

The chain recombines TRBV7-8 with TRBJ1-2; D is ambiguous. Trimming took 4 bases from V and 5 from J, leaving 14 bases between them. There are 14 residues in the CDR3. Germline V gene data show CDR1 as SGHVS and CDR2 as FQNEAQ. Written as DNA, the CDR3 is TGTGCCAGCAGCTCCTCCGCCTGGGCTTATGGCTACACCTTC. Amino acid sequence: CASSSSAWAYGYTF.

This sequence joins TRBV19 and TRBJ1-4; tentative D call: TRBD1 (5 bases). Germline values: CDR1 LNHDA, CDR2 SQIVND (reference sequence). The V and J ends lost 3 bases and 12 bases respectively, with 11 bases between them. The CDR3 totals 12 residues. CDR3 amino acids: CASSITGTELFF. DNA for the CDR3: TGTGCCAGTAGTATCACCGGGACGGAACTGTTTTTT.

This chain joins TRBV3-1 (or the pseudogene TRBV3-2) and TRBJ2-2; the D is unclear. This CDR3 has 13 amino acids. Germline CDR1 LGHDT, CDR2 YNNKEL (reference sequence). V lost 2 bases, J lost 3 bases, and 4 bases lay in between. CDR3 in DNA: TGTGCCAGCAGCCAACGCGACACCGGGGAGCTGTTTTTT. It translates to CASSQRDTGELFF.

The rearrangement uses TRBV3-1 (or the pseudogene TRBV3-2) and TRBJ1-3; possible D gene TRBD1, 5 bases. CDR1 and CDR2 from the germline V gene are LGHDT and YNNKEL (reference sequence). The length of the CDR3 is 15 residues. V gave up 4 bases and J gave up 0 bases, with 10 bases separating them. CDR3 protein: CASSPGTVSGNTIYF. CDR3 sequence (DNA): TGTGCCAGCAGCCCCGGGACTGTCTCTGGAAACACCATATATTTT.

The V gene is TRBV19, the J gene TRBJ1-5, with D possibly TRBD1 on 5 matching bases. The CDR3 spans 17 residues. Germline assignment: CDR1 LNHDA and CDR2 SQIVND (reference sequence). V lost 0 bases, J lost 2 bases, and 14 bases lay in between. The CDR3 reads CASSIDWVGRGNQPQHF. CDR3 DNA: TGTGCCAGTAGTATAGATTGGGTGGGCAGGGGCAATCAGCCCCAGCATTTT.

The chain combines TRBV6-4 with TRBJ2-1; the D gene is possibly TRBD2 (7 bases). V lost 6 bases, J lost 6 bases, and 18 bases lay in between. The CDR3 runs 15 residues. Looked up from germline, CDR1 is MRHNA and CDR2 is SNTAGT. CDR3 in amino acids: CASRAEGGAGNEQFF. CDR3 DNA sequence: TGTGCCAGCAGAGCCGAGGGGGGGGCTGGCAATGAGCAGTTCTTC.

CDR3 residues: CASSVDDTLAGYTF. In DNA, the CDR3 is TGTGCCAGCAGCGTAGACGACACCCTGGCTGGCTACACCTTC. The gene calls are TRBV9 and TRBJ1-2; D call uncertain. Trimming stripped 0 bases from V and 7 bases from J, with 13 bases between. The CDR3 extends over 14 amino acids. Germline V gives CDR1 SGDLS, CDR2 YYNGEE.

V gene TRBV6-4 combines with J gene TRBJ1-1; perhaps TRBD1 as D (6 bases). From germline, CDR1 is MRHNA and CDR2 SNTAGT. The CDR3 covers 13 residues. Trimming removed 6 bases at V and 9 bases at J, with 17 bases between. This CDR3 is CASSATLQGKAFF. CDR3 coding DNA: TGTGCCAGCAGCGCAACTCTCCAGGGGAAAGCTTTCTTT.

CDR3 bases: TGTGCCAGCAGTTACTCCTCCGGGACAGGATCAGTTCGAGCTTTCTTT. Its translation is CASSYSSGTGSVRAFF. The V gene is TRBV6-5, the J gene TRBJ1-1; 8 bases agree with TRBD1. The ends lost 0 bases at V and 10 bases at J; junction bases unmatched: 13. Germline V gene lookup returns CDR1 MNHEY and CDR2 SVGAGI. The CDR3 totals 16 residues.

The rearrangement links TRBV15 to TRBJ2-6, with unresolved D. The V gene's germline CDR1 is LNHNV and CDR2 YYDKDF (reference sequence). Trimming cost V 3 bases and J 2 bases, with 11 bases left between them. The CDR3 contains 16 residues. The CDR3 nucleotides are TGTGCCACCAGCAGTAATTTGGTAACTGGGGCCAACGTCCTGACTTTC. The encoded protein is CATSSNLVTGANVLTF. The complete variable domain, with remaining parts taken from reference TRBV15 and TRBJ2-6, reads DAMVIQNPRYQVTQFGKPVTLSCSQTLNHNVMYWYQQKSSQAPKLLFHYYDKDFNNEADTPDNFQSRRPNTSFCFLDIRSPGLGDTAMYLCATSSNLVTGANVLTFGAGSRLTVL.

The chain has TRBV14 and TRBJ2-2; TRBD1 might be the D (6 bases). Germline lookup yields CDR1 SGHDN and CDR2 FVKESK. The V end was cut by 5 bases, the J end by 4 bases, with 11 bases between. The CDR3 is 14 residues long. This CDR3 reads CASSVTGFTGELFF. CDR3 nucleotides: TGTGCCAGCAGCGTTACAGGGTTCACCGGGGAGCTGTTTTTT.

This clone was counted once. The rearrangement joins TRBV28 to TRBJ1-5; weak D call: TRBD1 (6 bases). Germline V gene sequence: CDR1 MDHEN, CDR2 SYDVKM. V lost 1 base to trimming and J lost 2 bases, with 9 bases between them. This CDR3 region has 15 residues. The CDR3 nucleotides read TGTGCCAGCAGTTTATATCGACAGGGCAATCAGCCCCAGCATTTT. Protein sequence: CASSLYRQGNQPQHF.

This chain joins TRBV7-2 and TRBJ1-1, with D maybe TRBD1 (6 bases). Germline loops: CDR1 SGHTA, CDR2 FQGNSA. The ends were cut back, 3 bases at V and 5 bases at J, with 13 bases in the middle. This CDR3 contains 14 residues. CDR3 DNA sequence: TGTGCCAGCAGCTTTGACAGGCGAGGTACTGAAGCTTTCTTT. Its translation: CASSFDRRGTEAFF.

The CDR3: CASSPPDRVRNGYTF. The CDR3 nucleotides read TGTGCCAGCAGCCCCCCGGACAGGGTACGGAATGGCTACACCTTC. The J gene is TRBJ1-2, the V gene TRBV7-9; TRBD1 matches 8 bases. With 5 bases clipped from V and 6 bases from J, the junction kept 11 bases outside the gene matches. The V gene's germline CDR1 is SEHNR and CDR2 FQNEAQ (reference sequence). CDR3 size: 15 residues.

The chain has TRBV5-1 and TRBJ2-7; possible D gene TRBD2, 5 bases. Germline CDR1 and CDR2: SGHRS and YFSETQ. The V end was cut by 0 bases, the J end by 2 bases, with 9 bases between. The CDR3 is 14 residues long. The CDR3 protein is CASSLDGGPYEQYF. Written as DNA, the CDR3 is TGCGCCAGCAGCTTGGATGGCGGGCCCTACGAGCAGTACTTC. Full variable domain (rest looked up from reference TRBV5-1 and TRBJ2-7): KAGVTQTPRYLIKTRGQQVTLSCSPISGHRSVSWYQQTPGQGLQFLFEYFSETQRNKGNFPGRFSGRQFSNSRSEMNVSTLELGDSALYLCASSLDGGPYEQYFGPGTRLTVT.

The chain joins TRBV5-1 to TRBJ2-3, with 7 bases fitting TRBD2. This CDR3 has 15 amino acids. V shed 0 bases, J shed 3 bases, and the junction held 4 bases outside the gene matches. Germline lookup yields CDR1 SGHRS and CDR2 YFSETQ. CDR3 nucleotides: TGCGCCAGCAGCTTGGGGGAGGGCCGTACAGATACGCAGTATTTT. It specifies CASSLGEGRTDTQYF.

This chain's CDR3 is CASSLTPGQGGTEAFF. CDR3 sequence (DNA): TGTGCCAGCAGTTTAACCCCGGGACAGGGCGGCACTGAAGCTTTCTTT. The gene calls are TRBV6-2 or TRBV6-3 and TRBJ1-1, with TRBD1 identical over 9 bases. The CDR3 spans 16 residues. CDR1 is MNHEY and CDR2 is SVGEGT in the germline V gene. V gave up 4 bases and J gave up 4 bases; unmatched junction bases: 10.

J is TRBJ1-6 and V is TRBV11-3; perhaps TRBD1 as D (6 bases). There are 13 residues in the CDR3. Germline CDR1 SGHNT, CDR2 YENEEA. Between the trimmed V and J ends, which lost 1 base and 9 bases, there was a span of 7 bases. Here the CDR3 reads CASSLGGLSPLHF. CDR3 nucleotide sequence: TGTGCCAGCAGCTTAGGGGGGCTTTCACCCCTCCACTTT. The entire variable domain, with the rest obtained from reference TRBV11-3 and TRBJ1-6, is as follows: EAGVVQSPRYKIIEKKQPVAFWCNPISGHNTLYWYLQNLGQGPELLIRYENEEAVDDSQLPKDRFSAERLKGVDSTLKIQPAELGDSAVYLCASSLGGLSPLHFGNGTRLTVT.

The chain links TRBV28 to TRBJ1-6, with D possibly TRBD1 on 5 matching bases. Germline V gene data show CDR1 as MDHEN and CDR2 as SYDVKM. The length of the CDR3 is 14 residues. Trimming stripped 3 bases from V and 10 bases from J, with 13 bases between. The CDR3 region has the DNA TGTGCCAGCAGTTTGGGGGGGAATGGCTCACCCCTCCACTTT. Its translation is CASSLGGNGSPLHF.

This clone was counted a single time. DNA for the CDR3: TGTGCCTGGAGTGTACAGCGGGGTTTTTCACCCCTCCACTTT. It translates to CAWSVQRGFSPLHF. The rearrangement joins TRBV30 to TRBJ1-6; D gene unclear. Germline V CDR1 and CDR2: GTSNPN, SVGIG (reference sequence). V lost 0 bases to trimming and J lost 9 bases, with 12 bases between them. The CDR3 is made up of 14 amino acids.

V gene TRBV23-1 combines with J gene TRBJ2-3; TRBD2 aligns across 10 bases. TRBV23-1 is marked as an open reading frame, function uncertain. V lost 0 bases to trimming and J lost 5 bases; unmatched junction nucleotides: 11. This CDR3 has 18 residues. The CDR3, as DNA: TGCGCCAGCAGTCAATCGTTCCTAGCGGGAGCGGGAGAAGATACGCAGTATTTT. It specifies CASSQSFLAGAGEDTQYF.